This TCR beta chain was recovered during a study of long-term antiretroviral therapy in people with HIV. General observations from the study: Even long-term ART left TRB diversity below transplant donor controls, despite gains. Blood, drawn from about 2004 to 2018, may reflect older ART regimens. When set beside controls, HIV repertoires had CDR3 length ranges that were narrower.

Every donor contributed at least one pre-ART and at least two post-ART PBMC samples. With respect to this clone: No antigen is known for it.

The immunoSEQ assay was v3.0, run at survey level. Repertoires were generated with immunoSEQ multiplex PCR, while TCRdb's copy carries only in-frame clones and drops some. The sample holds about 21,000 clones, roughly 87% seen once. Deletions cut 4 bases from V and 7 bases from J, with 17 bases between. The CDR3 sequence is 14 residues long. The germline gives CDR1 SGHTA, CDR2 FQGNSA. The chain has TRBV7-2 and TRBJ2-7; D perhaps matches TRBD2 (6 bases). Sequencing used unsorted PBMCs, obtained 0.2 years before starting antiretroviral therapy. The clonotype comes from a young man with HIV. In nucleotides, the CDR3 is TGTGCCAGCAGCTACCTCGGGACTGCTGCGGAGCAGTACTTC. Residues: CASSYLGTAAEQYF.